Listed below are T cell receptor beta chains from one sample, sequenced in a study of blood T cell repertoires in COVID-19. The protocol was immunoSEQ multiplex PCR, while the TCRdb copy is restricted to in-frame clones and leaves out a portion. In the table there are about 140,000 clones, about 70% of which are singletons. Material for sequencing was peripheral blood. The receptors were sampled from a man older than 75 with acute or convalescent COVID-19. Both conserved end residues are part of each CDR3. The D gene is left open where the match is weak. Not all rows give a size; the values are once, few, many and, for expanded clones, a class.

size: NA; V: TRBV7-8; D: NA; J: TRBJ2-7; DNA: TGTGCCAGCAGCTTACGTCGGGACATCCCCTACGAGCAGTACTTC; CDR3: CASSLRRDIPYEQYF
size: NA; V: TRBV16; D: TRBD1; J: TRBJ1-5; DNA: TGTGCCAGCAGCCAATTAGGACAGGGCAATCAGCCCCAGCATTTT; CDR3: CASSQLGQGNQPQHF
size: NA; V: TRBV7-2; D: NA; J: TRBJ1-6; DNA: TGTGCCAGCAGCTGGGACGCGGCGGGACCTAATTCACCCCTCCACTTT; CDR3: CASSWDAAGPNSPLHF
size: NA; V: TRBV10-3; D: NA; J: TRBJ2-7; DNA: TGTGCCATCAGTGAATACTACGAGCAGTACTTC; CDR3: CAISEYYEQYF
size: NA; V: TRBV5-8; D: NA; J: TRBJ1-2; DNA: TGTGCCAGCAGTTACGGGACTGCCCTCGCTTATGGCTACACCTTC; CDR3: CASSYGTALAYGYTF
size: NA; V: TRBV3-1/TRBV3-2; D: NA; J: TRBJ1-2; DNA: TGTGCCAGCAGCCAGGGGGCAAACTATGGCTACACCTTC; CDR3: CASSQGANYGYTF
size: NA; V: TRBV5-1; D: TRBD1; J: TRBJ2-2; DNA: TGCGCCAGCAGCCTCCGGACAGGGAACACCGGGGAGCTGTTTTTT; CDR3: CASSLRTGNTGELFF
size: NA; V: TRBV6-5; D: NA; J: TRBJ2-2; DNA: TGTGCCAGCACCTACAGAAACACCGGGGAGCTGTTTTTT; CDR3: CASTYRNTGELFF
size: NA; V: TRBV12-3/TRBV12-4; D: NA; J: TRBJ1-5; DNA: TGTGCCAGCAGCCTCGCGGGCAATCAGCCCCAGCATTTT; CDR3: CASSLAGNQPQHF
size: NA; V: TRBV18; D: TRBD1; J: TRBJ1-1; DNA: TGTGCCAGCTCACCGGGGAGACAGGGGGCTGGCACTGAAGCTTTCTTT; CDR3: CASSPGRQGAGTEAFF
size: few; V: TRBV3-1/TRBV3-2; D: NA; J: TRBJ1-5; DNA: TGTGCCAGCAGCCAAGATAGTACAGGAAATCAGCCCCAGCATTTT; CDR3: CASSQDSTGNQPQHF
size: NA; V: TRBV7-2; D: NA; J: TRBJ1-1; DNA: TGTGCCAGCAGCTCCTATCCGAACACTGAAGCTTTCTTT; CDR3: CASSSYPNTEAFF
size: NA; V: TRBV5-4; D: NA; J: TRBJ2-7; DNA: TGTGCCAGCAGCTCCCGACAGTTGAAGGGGTACGAGCAGTACTTC; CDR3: CASSSRQLKGYEQYF
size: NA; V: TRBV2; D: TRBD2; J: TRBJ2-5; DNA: TGTGCCAGCACCTCACTAGCGGGGGGGCGAGAGACCCAGTACTTC; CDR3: CASTSLAGGRETQYF